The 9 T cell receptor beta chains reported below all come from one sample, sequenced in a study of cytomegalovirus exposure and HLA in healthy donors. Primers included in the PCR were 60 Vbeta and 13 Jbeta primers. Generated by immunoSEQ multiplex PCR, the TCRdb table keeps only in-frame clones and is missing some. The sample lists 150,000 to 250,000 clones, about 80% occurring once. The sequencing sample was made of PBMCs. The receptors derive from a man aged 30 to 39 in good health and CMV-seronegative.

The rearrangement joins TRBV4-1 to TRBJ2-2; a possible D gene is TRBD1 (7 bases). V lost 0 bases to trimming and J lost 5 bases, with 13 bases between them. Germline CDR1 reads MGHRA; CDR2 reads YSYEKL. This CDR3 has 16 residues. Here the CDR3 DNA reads TGCGCCAGCAGCCAAGATGCGTCAGGGGGGACCGGGGAGCTGTTTTTT. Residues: CASSQDASGGTGELFF.

CDR3 loop: CASSAGAGGWTGELFF. In DNA form, the CDR3 reads TGTGCCAGCAGTGCCGGAGCGGGAGGATGGACCGGGGAGCTGTTTTTT. The rearrangement joins TRBV6-1 to TRBJ2-2; 9 nucleotides agree with TRBD2. The trim removed 4 bases at V and 5 bases at J, leaving 8 bases unmatched. The CDR3 is 16 amino acids. Germline values: CDR1 MNHNS, CDR2 SASEGT.

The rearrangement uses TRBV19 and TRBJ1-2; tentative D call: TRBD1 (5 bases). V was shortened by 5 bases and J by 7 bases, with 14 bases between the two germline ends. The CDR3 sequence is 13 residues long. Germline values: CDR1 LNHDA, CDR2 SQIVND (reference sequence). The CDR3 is CASSPRTFGGYTF. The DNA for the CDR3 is TGTGCCAGTAGTCCCCGGACATTTGGTGGCTACACCTTC. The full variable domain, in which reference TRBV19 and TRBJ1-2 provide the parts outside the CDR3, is DGGITQSPKYLFRKEGQNVTLSCEQNLNHDAMYWYRQDPGQGLRLIYYSQIVNDFQKGDIAEGYSVSREKKESFPLTVTSAQKNPTAFYLCASSPRTFGGYTFGSGTRLTVV.

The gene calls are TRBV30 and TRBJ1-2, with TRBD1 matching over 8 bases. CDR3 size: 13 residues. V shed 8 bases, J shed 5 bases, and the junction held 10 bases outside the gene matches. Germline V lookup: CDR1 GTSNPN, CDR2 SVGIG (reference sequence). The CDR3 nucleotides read TGTGCCAAAAACAGGGGGGCCCGATATGGCTACACCTTC. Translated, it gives CAKNRGARYGYTF. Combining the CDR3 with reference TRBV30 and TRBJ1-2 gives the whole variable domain SQTIHQWPATLVQPVGSPLSLECTVEGTSNPNLYWYRQAAGRGLQLLFYSVGIGQISSEVPQNLSASRPQDRQFILSSKKLLLSDSGFYLCAKNRGARYGYTFGSGTRLTVV.

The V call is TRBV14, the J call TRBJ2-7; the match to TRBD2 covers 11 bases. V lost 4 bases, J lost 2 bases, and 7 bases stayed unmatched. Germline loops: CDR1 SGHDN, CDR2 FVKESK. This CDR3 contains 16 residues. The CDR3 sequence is CASSLSPGLAAYEQYF. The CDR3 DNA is TGTGCCAGCAGCCTATCCCCGGGACTAGCGGCCTACGAGCAGTACTTC.

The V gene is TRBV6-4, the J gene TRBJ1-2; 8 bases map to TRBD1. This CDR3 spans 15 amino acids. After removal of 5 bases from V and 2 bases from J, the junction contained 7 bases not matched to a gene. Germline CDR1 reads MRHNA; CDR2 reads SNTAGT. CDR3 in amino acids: CASSLTGDGNYGYTF. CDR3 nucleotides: TGTGCCAGCAGTTTGACAGGGGATGGGAACTATGGCTACACCTTC.

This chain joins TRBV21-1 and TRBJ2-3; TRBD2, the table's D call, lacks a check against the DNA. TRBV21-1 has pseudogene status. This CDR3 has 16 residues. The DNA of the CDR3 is TGTGCCAAAGGGCTAGCGGGAGGGCTCAGCACAGATACGCAGTATTTT. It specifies CAKGLAGGLSTDTQYF.

As DNA, the CDR3 is TGTGCCAGCAGCTTGGACAGAGAGAGAGTCAATGAGCAGTTCTTC. Translating it yields CASSLDRERVNEQFF. This chain connects TRBV5-4 to TRBJ2-1; unclear D gene. The CDR3 loop spans 15 amino acids. Trimming stripped 0 bases from V and 6 bases from J, with 13 bases between. CDR1 is SGHNT, CDR2 YYREEE, per germline (reference sequence).

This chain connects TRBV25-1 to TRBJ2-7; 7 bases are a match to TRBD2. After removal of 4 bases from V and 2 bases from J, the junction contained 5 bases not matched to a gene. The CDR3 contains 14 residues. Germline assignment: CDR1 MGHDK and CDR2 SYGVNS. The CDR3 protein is CASSVGGSTYEQYF. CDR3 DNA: TGTGCCAGCAGTGTTGGCGGGAGTACCTACGAGCAGTACTTC.